What follows describes a single T cell receptor (beta chain). This entry comes from a study of blood T cell repertoires in COVID-19. Study-wide background: The samples span acute and convalescent COVID-19 from the United States, Italy and Spain.

In the study's own analysis: Estimation of nucleated cell counts relied on the amplification of reference gene primers. Using immunoSEQ multiplex PCR, the repertoire was profiled, and TCRdb retains in-frame clones only, with some absent. D and trimming come from the DNA, and the V and J calls and clone size come from that table. The table lists 240,000 or so clones, about 88% of them singletons. CDR1 is MNHEY and CDR2 is SVGEGT in the germline V gene. Trimming took off 6 bases at V and 4 bases at J, with 15 bases between the two ends. This CDR3 spans 14 amino acids. The clonotype was recovered from an older woman with active or convalescent COVID-19. The chain carries TRBV6-2 or TRBV6-3 and TRBJ1-1, with TRBD1 as a possible D gene (5 bases). The sample was peripheral blood. The CDR3 reads CASSRQLETTEAFF. DNA for the CDR3: TGTGCCAGCAGCCGACAGTTGGAGACCACTGAAGCTTTCTTT.